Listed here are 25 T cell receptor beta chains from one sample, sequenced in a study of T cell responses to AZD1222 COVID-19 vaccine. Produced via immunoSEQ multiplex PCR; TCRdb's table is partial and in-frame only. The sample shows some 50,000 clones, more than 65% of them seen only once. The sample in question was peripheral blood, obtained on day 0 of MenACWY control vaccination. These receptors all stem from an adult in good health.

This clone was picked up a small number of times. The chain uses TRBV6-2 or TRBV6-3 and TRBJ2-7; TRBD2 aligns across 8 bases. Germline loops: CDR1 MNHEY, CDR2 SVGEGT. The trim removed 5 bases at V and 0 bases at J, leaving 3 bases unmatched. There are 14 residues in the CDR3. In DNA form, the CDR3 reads TGTGCCAGCAGTACTAGCGGAAACTCCTACGAGCAGTACTTC. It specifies CASSTSGNSYEQYF.

CDR3 coding DNA: TGCGCCAGCAGCCCTACAGGGGCCAAACTCTACAATGAGCAGTTCTTC. It specifies CASSPTGAKLYNEQFF. This rearrangement joins TRBV5-1 to TRBJ2-1; 7 nucleotides line up with TRBD1. The CDR3 loop spans 16 amino acids. Germline V gene sequence: CDR1 SGHRS, CDR2 YFSETQ. The ends lost 4 bases at V and 3 bases at J; junction bases unmatched: 10.

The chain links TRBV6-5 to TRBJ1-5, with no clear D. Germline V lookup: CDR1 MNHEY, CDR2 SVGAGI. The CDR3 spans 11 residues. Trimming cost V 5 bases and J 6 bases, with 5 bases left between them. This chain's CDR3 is CASSLGQPQHF. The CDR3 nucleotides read TGTGCCAGCAGTCTTGGTCAGCCCCAGCATTTT.

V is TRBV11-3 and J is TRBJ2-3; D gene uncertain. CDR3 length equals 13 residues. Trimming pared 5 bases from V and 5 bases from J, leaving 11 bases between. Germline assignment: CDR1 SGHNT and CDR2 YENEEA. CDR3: CASSPSYGDTQYF. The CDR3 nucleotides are TGTGCCAGCAGCCCCTCATATGGAGATACGCAGTATTTT.

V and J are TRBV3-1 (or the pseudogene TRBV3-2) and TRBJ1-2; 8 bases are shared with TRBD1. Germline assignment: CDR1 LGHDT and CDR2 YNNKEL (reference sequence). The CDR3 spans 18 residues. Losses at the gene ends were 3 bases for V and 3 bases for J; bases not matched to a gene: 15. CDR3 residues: CASSHLGSGGTGHYGYTF. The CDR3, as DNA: TGTGCCAGCAGCCACCTTGGGTCAGGGGGCACAGGCCACTATGGCTACACCTTC.

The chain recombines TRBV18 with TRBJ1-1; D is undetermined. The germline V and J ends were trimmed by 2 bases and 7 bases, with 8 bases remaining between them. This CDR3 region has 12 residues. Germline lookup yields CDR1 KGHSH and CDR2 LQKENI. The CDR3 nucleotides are TGTGCCAGCTCACCAGTAGGGAGTGAAGCTTTCTTT. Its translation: CASSPVGSEAFF.

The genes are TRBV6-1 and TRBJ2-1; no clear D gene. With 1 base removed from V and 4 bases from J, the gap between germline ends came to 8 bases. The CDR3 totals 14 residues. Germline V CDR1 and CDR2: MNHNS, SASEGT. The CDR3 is CASSEGDGYNEQFF. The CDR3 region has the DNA TGTGCCAGCAGTGAAGGGGATGGATACAATGAGCAGTTCTTC.

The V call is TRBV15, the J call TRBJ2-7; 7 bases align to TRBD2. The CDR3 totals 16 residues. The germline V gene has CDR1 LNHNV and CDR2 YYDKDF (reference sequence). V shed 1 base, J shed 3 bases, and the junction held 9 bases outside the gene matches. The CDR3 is CATSRGATSRNYEQYF. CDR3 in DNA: TGTGCCACCAGCAGAGGGGCGACTAGCCGAAACTACGAGCAGTACTTC.

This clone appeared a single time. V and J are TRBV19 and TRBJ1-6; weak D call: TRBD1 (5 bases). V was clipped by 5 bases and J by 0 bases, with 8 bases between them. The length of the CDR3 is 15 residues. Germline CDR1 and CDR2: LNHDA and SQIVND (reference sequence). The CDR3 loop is CASSRGSSYNSPLHF. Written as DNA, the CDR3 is TGTGCCAGTAGTCGGGGGAGCTCCTATAATTCACCCCTCCACTTT.

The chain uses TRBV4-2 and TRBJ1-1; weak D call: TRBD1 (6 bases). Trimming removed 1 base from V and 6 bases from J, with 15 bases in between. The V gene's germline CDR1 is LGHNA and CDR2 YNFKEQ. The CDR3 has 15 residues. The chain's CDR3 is CASSQGVGGGAEAFF. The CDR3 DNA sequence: TGTGCCAGCAGCCAAGGGGTAGGAGGGGGAGCTGAAGCTTTCTTT.

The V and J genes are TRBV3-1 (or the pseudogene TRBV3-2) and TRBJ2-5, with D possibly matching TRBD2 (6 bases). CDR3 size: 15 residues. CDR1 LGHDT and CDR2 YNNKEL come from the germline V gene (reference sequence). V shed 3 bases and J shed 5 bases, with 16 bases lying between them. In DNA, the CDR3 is TGTGCCAGCAGCCAGATCATGGGGGGAAGGGAGACCCAGTACTTC. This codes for CASSQIMGGRETQYF.

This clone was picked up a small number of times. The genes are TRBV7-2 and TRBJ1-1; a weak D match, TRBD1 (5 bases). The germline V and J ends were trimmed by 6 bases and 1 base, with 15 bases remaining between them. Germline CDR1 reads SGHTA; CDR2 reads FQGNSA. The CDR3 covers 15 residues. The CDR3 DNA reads TGTGCCAGCAGACAGCCCACAGGTCAGAACACTGAAGCTTTCTTT. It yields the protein CASRQPTGQNTEAFF. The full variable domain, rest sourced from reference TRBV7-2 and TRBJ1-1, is GAGVSQSPSNKVTEKGKDVELRCDPISGHTALYWYRQSLGQGLEFLIYFQGNSAPDKSGLPSDRFSAERTGGSVSTLTIQRTQQEDSAVYLCASRQPTGQNTEAFFGQGTRLTVV.

This CDR3 is CASSGGQYYGYTF. Written as DNA, the CDR3 is TGTGCCAGTAGTGGGGGACAGTACTATGGCTACACCTTC. The rearrangement joins TRBV19 to TRBJ1-2; the match to TRBD1 covers 7 bases. The CDR3 consists of 13 residues. V dropped 5 bases and J dropped 3; count of bases not matched to a gene: 3. Germline lookup yields CDR1 LNHDA and CDR2 SQIVND (reference sequence).

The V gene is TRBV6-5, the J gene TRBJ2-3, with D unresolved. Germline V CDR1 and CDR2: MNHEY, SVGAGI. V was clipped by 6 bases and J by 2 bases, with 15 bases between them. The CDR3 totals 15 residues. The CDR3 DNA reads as TGTGCCAGCAGCCCCTCACGGCTGCCCACAGATACGCAGTATTTT. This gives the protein CASSPSRLPTDTQYF.

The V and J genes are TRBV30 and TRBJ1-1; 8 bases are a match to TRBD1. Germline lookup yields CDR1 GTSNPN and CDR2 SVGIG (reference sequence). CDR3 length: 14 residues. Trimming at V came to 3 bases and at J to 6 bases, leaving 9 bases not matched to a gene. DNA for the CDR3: TGTGCCTGGAGGCGGGCAGGGGGCAAGGCTGAAGCTTTCTTT. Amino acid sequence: CAWRRAGGKAEAFF. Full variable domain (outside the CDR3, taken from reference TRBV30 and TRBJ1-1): SQTIHQWPATLVQPVGSPLSLECTVEGTSNPNLYWYRQAAGRGLQLLFYSVGIGQISSEVPQNLSASRPQDRQFILSSKKLLLSDSGFYLCAWRRAGGKAEAFFGQGTRLTVV.

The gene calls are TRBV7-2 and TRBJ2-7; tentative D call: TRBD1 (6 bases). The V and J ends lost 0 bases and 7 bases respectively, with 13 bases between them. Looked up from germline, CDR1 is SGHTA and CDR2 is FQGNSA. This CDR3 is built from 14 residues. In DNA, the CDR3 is TGTGCCAGCAGCTTAGCGGGGTTTGGGACAGAGCAGTACGTC. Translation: CASSLAGFGTEQYV.

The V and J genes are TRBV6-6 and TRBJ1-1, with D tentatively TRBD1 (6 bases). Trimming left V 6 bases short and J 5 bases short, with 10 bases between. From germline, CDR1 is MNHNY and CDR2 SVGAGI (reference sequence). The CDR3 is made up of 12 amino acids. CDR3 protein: CASSRGGTEAFF. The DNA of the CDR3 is TGTGCCAGCAGCAGGGGAGGGACTGAAGCTTTCTTT.

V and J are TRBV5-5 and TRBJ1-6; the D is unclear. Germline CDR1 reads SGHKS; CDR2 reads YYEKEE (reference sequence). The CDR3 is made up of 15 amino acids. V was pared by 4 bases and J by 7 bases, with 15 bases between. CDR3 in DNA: TGTGCCAGCAGCAAGGCGGAGGTTAGGAATTCACCCCTCCACTTT. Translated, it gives CASSKAEVRNSPLHF.

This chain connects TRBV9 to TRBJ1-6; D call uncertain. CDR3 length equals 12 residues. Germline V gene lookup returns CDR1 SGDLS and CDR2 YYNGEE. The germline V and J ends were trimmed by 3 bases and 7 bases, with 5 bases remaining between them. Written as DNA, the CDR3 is TGTGCCAGCAGCGGGCTAAATTCACCCCTCCACTTT. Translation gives CASSGLNSPLHF.

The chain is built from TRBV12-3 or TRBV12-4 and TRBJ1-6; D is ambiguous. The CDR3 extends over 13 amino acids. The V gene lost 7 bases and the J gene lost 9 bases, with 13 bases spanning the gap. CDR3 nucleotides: TGTGCCAGCACTACCGGGAGTTCTTCACCCCTCCACTTT. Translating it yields CASTTGSSSPLHF.

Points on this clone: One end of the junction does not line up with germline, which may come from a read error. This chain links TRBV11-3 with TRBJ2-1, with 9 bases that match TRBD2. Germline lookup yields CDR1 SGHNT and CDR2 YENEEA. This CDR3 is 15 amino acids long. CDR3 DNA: TGTGCCAGCAGTTTAGCGGGGGCCGGAAACAATGAGCAGTTCTTC. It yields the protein CASSLAGAGNNEQFF.

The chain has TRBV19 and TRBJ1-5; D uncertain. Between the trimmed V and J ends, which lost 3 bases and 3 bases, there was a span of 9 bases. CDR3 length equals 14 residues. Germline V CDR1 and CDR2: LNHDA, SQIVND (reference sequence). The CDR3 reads CASSIYGNNQPQHF. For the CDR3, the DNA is TGTGCCAGTAGTATTTACGGTAACAATCAGCCCCAGCATTTT. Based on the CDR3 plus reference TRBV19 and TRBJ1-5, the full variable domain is DGGITQSPKYLFRKEGQNVTLSCEQNLNHDAMYWYRQDPGQGLRLIYYSQIVNDFQKGDIAEGYSVSREKKESFPLTVTSAQKNPTAFYLCASSIYGNNQPQHFGDGTRLSIL.

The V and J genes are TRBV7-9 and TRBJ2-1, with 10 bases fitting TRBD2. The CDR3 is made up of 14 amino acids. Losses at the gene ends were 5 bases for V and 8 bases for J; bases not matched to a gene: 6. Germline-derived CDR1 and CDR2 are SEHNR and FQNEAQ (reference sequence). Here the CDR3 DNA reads TGTGCCAGCAGCAAGCGGGGGGGCTCCCATGAGCAGTTCTTC. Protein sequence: CASSKRGGSHEQFF.

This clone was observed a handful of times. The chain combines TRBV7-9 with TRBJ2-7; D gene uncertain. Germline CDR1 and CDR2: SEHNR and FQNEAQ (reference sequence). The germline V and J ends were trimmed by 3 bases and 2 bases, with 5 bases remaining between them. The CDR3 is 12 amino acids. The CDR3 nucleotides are TGTGCCAGCAGCTTTCAAGCCTACGAGCAGTACTTC. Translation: CASSFQAYEQYF.

The CDR3 DNA is TGTGCCAGCAGCTCCCGACACACCGAATACAATGAGCAGTTCTTC. This codes for CASSSRHTEYNEQFF. The V call is TRBV11-3, the J call TRBJ2-1; D call uncertain. The length of the CDR3 is 15 residues. CDR1 is SGHNT and CDR2 is YENEEA in the germline V gene. Deletions cut 4 bases from V and 4 bases from J, with 14 bases between.